The T cell receptor beta chain under discussion was sequenced for a study of blood T cell repertoires in COVID-19. This CDR3 has 12 residues. CDR1 is DFQATT and CDR2 is SNEGSKA in the germline V gene (reference sequence). Trimming pared 3 bases from V and 1 base from J, leaving 4 bases between. Only in-frame clones appear in the TCRdb table, and some are missing; sequencing was by immunoSEQ multiplex PCR. The sample holds about 330,000 clones, approximately 90% seen once. Donors were grouped by their self-reported clinical history. Input material: PBMCs or T cells enriched from blood (not recorded which). This clonotype was sampled from a woman in her late teens or twenties who had recovered from COVID-19. The chain carries TRBV20-1 and TRBJ1-3; D unclear. CDR3 loop: CSASHSGNTIYF. Written as DNA, the CDR3 is TGCAGTGCTAGTCATTCTGGAAACACCATATATTTT.